This T cell receptor (beta chain) emerged from a study of graft-versus-host responses after intestinal transplantation. Looking at the study overall: Anti-thymocyte globulin served as induction for all recipients, who then took tacrolimus and steroids for approximately three years.

The data were produced by immunoSEQ multiplex PCR, yet TCRdb's version contains in-frame clones alone and is incomplete. The sample gives 100,000 or so clones, approximately 90% of which show up once; more than 0.15% is in the top ten. CDR3 size: 15 residues. V was clipped by 4 bases and J by 5 bases, with 14 bases between them. The germline CDR1 and CDR2 sequences are KGHSH and LQKENI. Study results and caveats: Early post-transplant HvG declines showed an association with peak circulating GvH clone levels. Recipient-marrow GvH clones were detected, some having first appeared in ileum or blood. The presence of high graft-versus-host to host-versus-graft clonal ratios in allografts characterized patients with graft-donor T cell macrochimerism.

Comments on this clone: As yet, its antigen is unknown.

V usage is TRBV18 and J usage is TRBJ1-4, with D unclear. The source was unstimulated CD4+ T cells sorted from spleen or lymph node cells, collected before intestinal transplant. This clonotype was obtained from a human donor who received an intestinal transplant. This CDR3 is CASSRAWALNEKLFF. CDR3 sequence (DNA): TGTGCCAGCTCACGTGCATGGGCCCTCAATGAAAAACTGTTTTTT.